This T cell receptor (beta chain) is from a study of beta chain features in type 1 diabetes. The overall study: Examination of sorted cells across all samples involved around 100,000,000 cells.

Regarding the study as a whole: TCRB CDR3s from Type 1 diabetes patients were moderately but significantly shorter in all four CD4+ subsets.

CDR3 length: 12 residues. Trimming removed 5 bases at V and 3 bases at J, with 6 bases between. Germline V CDR1 and CDR2: LGHNT, FRNRAP. Every isolated RNA sample was fully reverse transcribed, so sequencing captured expressed TCRB transcripts. Approximately 3.7 million reads per sample on average were obtained from naive, central memory and regulatory T cell samples. Only in-frame clones appear in the TCRdb table, and some are missing; sequencing was by immunoSEQ multiplex PCR. The sample includes some 63,000 clones, almost 50% of them seen just once. Concerning this clone itself: Its antigen is currently unknown.

This receptor was identified in a man under 40 with type 1 diabetes. V usage is TRBV12-5 and J usage is TRBJ2-3; D may be TRBD2 (5 bases). The specimen sequenced was central memory CD4+ T cells from blood. Here the CDR3 reads CASGRGTDTQYF. In DNA form, the CDR3 reads TGTGCTAGTGGTCGGGGTACAGATACGCAGTATTTT.